One and the same sample provided the 8 T cell receptor beta chains below, sequenced in a study of tumor and adjacent non-tumor tissue in lung cancer. TCRbeta libraries were built with three rounds of nested PCR, modified from ARM-PCR. TCRdb called the multiplex PCR reads again in MiXCR, with one record for every CDR3 protein. The sample contains 55,000 to 65,000 distinct CDR3 sequences, 61% of which appear only once. No cell sorting was done before RNA was extracted from the tissue. More than 3 cm separated this lung sample from the edge of the tumor. The sequenced sample was distant non-tumor lung tissue. The receptors stem from a man between 65 and 85 years old with non-small cell lung cancer.

This clonotype was seen a handful of times. This may be a read error: a much more frequent sequence differs by one nucleotide. The chain is built from TRBV29-1 and TRBJ2-5; D is possibly TRBD1 (5 bases). Germline V gene lookup returns CDR1 SQVTM and CDR2 ANQGSEA. This CDR3 has 12 amino acids. Here the CDR3 reads CSVVPGQETRYF. In nucleotides, the CDR3 is TGCAGCGTTGTCCCCGGACAAGAGACCCGGTACTTC. The variable domain in full, completed from reference TRBV29-1 and TRBJ2-5, reads SAVISQKPSRDICQRGTSLTIQCQVDSQVTMMFWYRQQPGQSLTLIATANQGSEATYESGFVIDKFPISRPNLTFSTLTVSNMSPEDSSIYLCSVVPGQETRYFGPGTRLLVL.

This clonotype was counted many times. The genes are TRBV4-2 and TRBJ1-5; no clear D gene. Trimming took 4 bases from V and 7 from J, leaving 14 bases between them. Per germline, CDR1 LGHNA and CDR2 YNFKEQ. The CDR3 contains 14 residues. The CDR3 is CASSPPGSGQPQHF. CDR3 DNA sequence: TGTGCCAGCAGCCCCCCGGGGTCCGGGCAGCCCCAGCATTTT.

The genes are TRBV11-2 and TRBJ2-2, with D possibly called TRBD1 or TRBD2 (5 bases each). CDR3 length: 15 amino acids. Germline lookup yields CDR1 SGHAT and CDR2 FQNNGV. Trimming shortened V by 2 bases and J by 16 bases, and 23 bases separated the two germline ends. The CDR3 DNA follows: TGTGCCAGCAGCTTATTAAGGGGTAGCATCGGGGAGTCGTTTTTT. It yields the protein CASSLLRGSIGESFF.

Details on this clonotype: A much larger clonotype is one base distant, so this may be a read error. The chain joins TRBV7-8 to TRBJ1-4; possibly TRBD1 for D (5 bases). V lost 5 bases to trimming and J lost 8 bases, with 15 bases between them. Germline V gives CDR1 SGHVS, CDR2 FQNEAQ. The CDR3 has 14 amino acids. Here the CDR3 reads CASSRRTRGEKLFF. As DNA, the CDR3 is TGTGCCAGCAGCCGTCGGACAAGGGGAGAAAAACTGTTTTTT.

This clonotype has only one observation. The chain employs TRBV5-1 and TRBJ2-7; TRBD1 might be the D (6 bases). V was clipped by 1 base and J by 5 bases, with 10 bases between them. Looked up from germline, CDR1 is SGHRS and CDR2 is YFSETQ. The CDR3 totals 13 residues. CDR3 nucleotide sequence: TGCGCCAGCAGCTTGCGGGCAGGGGACGAGCAGTACTTC. It yields the protein CASSLRAGDEQYF.

Remarks on this clonotype: A single base separates this from a much larger clone, so it may be a read error. The chain links TRBV1 to TRBJ2-4; TRBD2 was called by the table and not checked on the DNA. TRBV1 is listed as a pseudogene. The CDR3 contains 18 residues. The DNA of the CDR3 is TGCACCAGCAGCCAAGTTCTCCTAGTGCCAGGGGCCAAAAACATTCAGTACTTC. Residues: CTSSQVLLVPGAKNIQYF.

This clonotype was detected a few times. The V gene is TRBV2, the J gene TRBJ2-7; tentatively, D is TRBD2 (5 bases). The length of the CDR3 is 12 residues. Trimming shortened V by 5 bases and J by 3 bases, and 8 bases separated the two germline ends. Germline V CDR1 and CDR2: SNHLY, FYNNEI. The CDR3 DNA is TGTGCCAGCAGTCTGGACTTCTACGAGCAGTACTTC. It translates to CASSLDFYEQYF.

The table lists this clonotype with many counts. J is TRBJ2-5 and V is TRBV5-1; the D gene is possibly TRBD1 (6 bases). The CDR3 length is 15 residues. The germline V gene encodes CDR1 SGHRS and CDR2 YFSETQ. V was cut by 0 bases and J by 1 base, with 10 bases left in between. The CDR3 loop is CASSLGAGAQETQYF. Written as DNA, the CDR3 is TGCGCCAGCAGCTTGGGAGCAGGGGCCCAAGAGACCCAGTACTTC.